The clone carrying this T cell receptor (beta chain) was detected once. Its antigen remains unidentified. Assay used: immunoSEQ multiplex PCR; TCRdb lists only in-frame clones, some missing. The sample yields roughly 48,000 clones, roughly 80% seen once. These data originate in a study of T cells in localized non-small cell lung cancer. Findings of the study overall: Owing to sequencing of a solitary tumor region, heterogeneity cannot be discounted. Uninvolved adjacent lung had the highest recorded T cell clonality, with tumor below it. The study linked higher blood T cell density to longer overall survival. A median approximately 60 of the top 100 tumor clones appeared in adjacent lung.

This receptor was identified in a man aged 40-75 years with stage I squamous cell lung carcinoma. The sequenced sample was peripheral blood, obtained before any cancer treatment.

The CDR3 sequence: CASSEWGGPTDTQYF. CDR3 DNA sequence: TGTGCCAGCAGTGAATGGGGGGGCCCCACAGATACGCAGTATTTT. The rearrangement joins TRBV2 to TRBJ2-3; D might be TRBD2 (7 bases). CDR1 is SNHLY and CDR2 is FYNNEI in the germline V gene. The CDR3 length is 15 residues. V was trimmed by 2 bases and J by 2 bases, leaving 11 bases between them.